This T cell receptor (beta chain) was observed in a study of lymphopenia after photon versus proton radiotherapy. Study-wide results and limits: Post-nadir diversity loss with photons came from oligoclonal expansion, particularly CD8+ Temra cells.

On this clone: Its antigen is unknown.

Repertoires were generated with immunoSEQ multiplex PCR, while TCRdb's copy carries only in-frame clones and drops some. The sample shows some 20,000 clones, approximately 90% of them seen only once. The germline V and J ends were trimmed by 4 bases and 6 bases, with 14 bases remaining between them. Germline CDR1 reads SGHNT; CDR2 reads YYREEE (reference sequence). The CDR3 runs to 14 residues. The receptor was derived from a man in his fifties or sixties with pancreatic cancer. The V and J genes are TRBV5-4 and TRBJ2-1, with D possibly being TRBD1 or TRBD2 (5 bases each). This specimen consisted of peripheral blood, obtained from a patient treated with photon-based radiotherapy. The CDR3 is CASSQGPEINEQFF. In nucleotides, the CDR3 is TGTGCCAGCAGCCAGGGACCGGAGATCAATGAGCAGTTCTTC.